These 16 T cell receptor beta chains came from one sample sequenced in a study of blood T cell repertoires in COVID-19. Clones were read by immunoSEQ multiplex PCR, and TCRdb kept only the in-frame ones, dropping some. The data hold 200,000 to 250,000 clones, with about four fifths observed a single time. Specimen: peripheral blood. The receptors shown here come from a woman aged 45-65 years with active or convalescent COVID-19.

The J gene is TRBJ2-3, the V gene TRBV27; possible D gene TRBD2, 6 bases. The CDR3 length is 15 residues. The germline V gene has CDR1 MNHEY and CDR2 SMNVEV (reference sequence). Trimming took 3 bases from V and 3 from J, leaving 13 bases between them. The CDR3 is CASSLTRDRTDTQYF. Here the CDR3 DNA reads TGTGCCAGCAGTTTGACTAGGGACCGGACAGATACGCAGTATTTT.

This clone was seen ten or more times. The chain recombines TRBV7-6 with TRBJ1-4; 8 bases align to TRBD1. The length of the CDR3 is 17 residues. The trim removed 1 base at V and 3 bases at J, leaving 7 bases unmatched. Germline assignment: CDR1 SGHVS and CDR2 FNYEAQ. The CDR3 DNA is TGTGCCAGCAGCTTAGGAACCGGACAGGGAGCTAATGAAAAACTGTTTTTT. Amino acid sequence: CASSLGTGQGANEKLFF.

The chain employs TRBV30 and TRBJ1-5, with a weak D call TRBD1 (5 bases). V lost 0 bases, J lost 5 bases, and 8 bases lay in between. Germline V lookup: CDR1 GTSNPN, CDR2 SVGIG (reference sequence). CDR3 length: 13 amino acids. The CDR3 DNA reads TGTGCCTGGAGTGTACAGGCCGATCAGCCCCAGCATTTT. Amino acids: CAWSVQADQPQHF.

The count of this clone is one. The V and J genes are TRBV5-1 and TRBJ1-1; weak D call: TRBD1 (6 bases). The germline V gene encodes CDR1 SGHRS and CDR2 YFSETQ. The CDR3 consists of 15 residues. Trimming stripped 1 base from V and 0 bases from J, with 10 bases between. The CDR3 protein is CASSLPGAVNTEAFF. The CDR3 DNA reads TGCGCCAGCAGCTTGCCAGGGGCGGTGAACACTGAAGCTTTCTTT.

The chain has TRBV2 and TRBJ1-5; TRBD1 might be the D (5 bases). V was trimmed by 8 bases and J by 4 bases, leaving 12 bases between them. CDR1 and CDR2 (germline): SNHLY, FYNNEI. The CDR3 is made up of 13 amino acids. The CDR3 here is CASGPGGNQPQHF. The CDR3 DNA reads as TGTGCCAGCGGCCCGGGGGGAAATCAGCCCCAGCATTTT.

As DNA, the CDR3 is TGTGCCATCAGTGAGGCAGGGATCGACACAGATACGCAGTATTTT. Translation: CAISEAGIDTDTQYF. This chain uses TRBV10-3 with TRBJ2-3, with a weak D call TRBD1 (5 bases). V lost 2 bases and J lost 2, with 11 bases in between. The length of the CDR3 is 15 residues. Germline V lookup: CDR1 ENHRY, CDR2 SYGVKD.

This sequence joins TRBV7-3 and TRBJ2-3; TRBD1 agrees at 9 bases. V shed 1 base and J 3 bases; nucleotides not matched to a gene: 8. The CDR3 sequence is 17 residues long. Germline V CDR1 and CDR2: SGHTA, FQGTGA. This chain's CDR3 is CASSLIGGQGITDTQYF. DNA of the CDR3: TGTGCCAGCAGCTTAATAGGCGGACAGGGGATAACAGATACGCAGTATTTT.

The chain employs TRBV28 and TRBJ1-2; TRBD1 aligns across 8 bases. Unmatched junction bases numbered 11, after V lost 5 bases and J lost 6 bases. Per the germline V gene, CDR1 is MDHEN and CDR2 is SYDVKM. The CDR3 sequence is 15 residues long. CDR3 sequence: CASSPQDRERDGYTF. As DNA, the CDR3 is TGTGCCAGCAGTCCTCAGGACAGGGAACGGGATGGCTACACCTTC.

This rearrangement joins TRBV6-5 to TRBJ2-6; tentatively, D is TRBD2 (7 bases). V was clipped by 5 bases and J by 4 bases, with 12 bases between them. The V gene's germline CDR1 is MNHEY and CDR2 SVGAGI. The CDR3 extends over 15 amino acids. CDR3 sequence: CASSQQGGGANVLTF. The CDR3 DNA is TGTGCCAGCAGTCAACAGGGAGGGGGGGCCAACGTCCTGACTTTC.

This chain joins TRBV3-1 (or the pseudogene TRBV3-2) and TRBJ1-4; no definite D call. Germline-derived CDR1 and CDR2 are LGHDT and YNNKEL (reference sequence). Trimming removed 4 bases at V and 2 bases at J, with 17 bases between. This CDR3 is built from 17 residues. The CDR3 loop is CASSLRPRGMTNEKLFF. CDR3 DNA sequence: TGTGCCAGCAGCCTTAGGCCCAGAGGGATGACTAATGAAAAACTGTTTTTT.

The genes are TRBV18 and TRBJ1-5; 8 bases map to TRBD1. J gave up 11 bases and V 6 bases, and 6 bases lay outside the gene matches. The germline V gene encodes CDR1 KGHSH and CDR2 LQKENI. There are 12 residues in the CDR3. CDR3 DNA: TGTGCCAGCTCGACAGGGGTCATCGCCCAGCATTTT. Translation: CASSTGVIAQHF. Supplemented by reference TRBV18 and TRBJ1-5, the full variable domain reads NAGVMQNPRHLVRRRGQEARLRCSPMKGHSHVYWYRQLPEEGLKFMVYLQKENIIDESGMPKERFSAEFPKEGPSILRIQQVVRGDSAAYFCASSTGVIAQHFGDGTRLSIL.

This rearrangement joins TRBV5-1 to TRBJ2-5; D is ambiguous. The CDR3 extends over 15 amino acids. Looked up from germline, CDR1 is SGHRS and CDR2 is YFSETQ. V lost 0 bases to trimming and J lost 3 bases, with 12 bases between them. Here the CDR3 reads CASSLVSFAEETQYF. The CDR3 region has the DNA TGCGCCAGCAGCTTGGTCTCGTTCGCGGAAGAGACCCAGTACTTC.

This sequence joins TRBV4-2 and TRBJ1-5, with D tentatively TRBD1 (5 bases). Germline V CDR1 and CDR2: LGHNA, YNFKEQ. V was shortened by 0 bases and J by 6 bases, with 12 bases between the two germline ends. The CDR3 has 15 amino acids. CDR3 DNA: TGTGCCAGCAGCCAAGAAGGGCAGGGTGGTCAGCCCCAGCATTTT. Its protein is CASSQEGQGGQPQHF.

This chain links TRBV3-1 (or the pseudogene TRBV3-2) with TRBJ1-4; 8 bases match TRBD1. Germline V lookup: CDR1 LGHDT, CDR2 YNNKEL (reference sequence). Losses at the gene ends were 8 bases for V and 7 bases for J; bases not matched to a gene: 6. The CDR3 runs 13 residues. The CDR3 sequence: CASGDRGIEKLFF. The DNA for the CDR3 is TGTGCCAGCGGTGACAGGGGTATTGAAAAACTGTTTTTT.

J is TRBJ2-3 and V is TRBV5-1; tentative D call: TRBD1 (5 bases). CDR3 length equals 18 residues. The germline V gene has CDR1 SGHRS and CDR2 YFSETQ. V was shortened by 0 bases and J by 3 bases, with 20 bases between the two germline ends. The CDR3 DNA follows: TGCGCCAGCAGCTTGGGACGAAGGGGTCCCGGAGCAACAGATACGCAGTATTTT. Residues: CASSLGRRGPGATDTQYF.

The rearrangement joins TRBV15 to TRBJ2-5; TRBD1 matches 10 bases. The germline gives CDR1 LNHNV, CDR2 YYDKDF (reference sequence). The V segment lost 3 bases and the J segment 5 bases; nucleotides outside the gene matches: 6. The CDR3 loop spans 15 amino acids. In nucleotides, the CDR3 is TGTGCCACCAGCAGGAGACAGGGGGCGGGGGAGACCCAGTACTTC. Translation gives CATSRRQGAGETQYF.